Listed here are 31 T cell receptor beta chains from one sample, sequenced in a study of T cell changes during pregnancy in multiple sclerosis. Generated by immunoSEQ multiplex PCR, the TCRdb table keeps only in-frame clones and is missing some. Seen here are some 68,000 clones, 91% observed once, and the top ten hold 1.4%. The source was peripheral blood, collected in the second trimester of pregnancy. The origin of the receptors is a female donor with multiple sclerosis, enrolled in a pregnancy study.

In DNA, the CDR3 is TGTGCCAGTAGTACTAACAGGGGGGCACATGCGGGACACACCGGGGAGCTGTTTTTT. As protein: CASSTNRGAHAGHTGELFF. This sequence joins TRBV19 and TRBJ2-2; TRBD1 aligns across 8 bases. Per the germline V gene, CDR1 is LNHDA and CDR2 is SQIVND (reference sequence). V gave up 4 bases and J gave up 3 bases; unmatched junction bases: 16. This CDR3 contains 19 residues.

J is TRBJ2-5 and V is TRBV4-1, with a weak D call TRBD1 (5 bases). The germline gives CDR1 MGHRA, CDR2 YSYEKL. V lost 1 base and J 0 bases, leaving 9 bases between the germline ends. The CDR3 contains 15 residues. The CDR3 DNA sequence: TGCGCCAGCAGCCAAGGGGGCACGTACCAAGAGACCCAGTACTTC. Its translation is CASSQGGTYQETQYF.

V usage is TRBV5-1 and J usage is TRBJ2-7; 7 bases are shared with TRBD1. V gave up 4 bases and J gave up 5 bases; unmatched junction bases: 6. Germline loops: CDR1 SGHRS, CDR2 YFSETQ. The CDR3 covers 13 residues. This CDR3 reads CASSPSTGNEQYF. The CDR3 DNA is TGCGCCAGCAGCCCCTCGACAGGGAACGAGCAGTACTTC.

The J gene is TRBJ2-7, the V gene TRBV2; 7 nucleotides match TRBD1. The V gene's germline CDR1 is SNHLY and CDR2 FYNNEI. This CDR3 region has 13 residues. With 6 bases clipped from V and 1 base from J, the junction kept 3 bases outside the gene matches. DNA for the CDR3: TGTGCCAGCAGCACAGGGGCGTCCTACGAGCAGTACTTC. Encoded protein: CASSTGASYEQYF. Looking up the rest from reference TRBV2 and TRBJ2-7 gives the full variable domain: EPEVTQTPSHQVTQMGQEVILRCVPISNHLYFYWYRQILGQKVEFLVSFYNNEISEKSEIFDDQFSVERPDGSNFTLKIRSTKLEDSAMYFCASSTGASYEQYFGPGTRLTVT.

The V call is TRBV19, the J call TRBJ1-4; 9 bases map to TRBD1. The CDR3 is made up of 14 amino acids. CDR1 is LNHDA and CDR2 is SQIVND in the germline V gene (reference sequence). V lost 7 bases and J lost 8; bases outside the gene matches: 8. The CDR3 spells CASTEQGAGEKLFF. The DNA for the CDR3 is TGTGCCAGTACCGAACAGGGGGCTGGCGAAAAACTGTTTTTT.

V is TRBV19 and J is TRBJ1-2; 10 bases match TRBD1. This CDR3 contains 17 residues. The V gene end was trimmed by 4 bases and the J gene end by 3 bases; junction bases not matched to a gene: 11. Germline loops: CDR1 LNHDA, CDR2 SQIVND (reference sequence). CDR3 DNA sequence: TGTGCCAGTAGTACCTCCGGGACAGGGGTACGTCACTATGGCTACACCTTC. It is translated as CASSTSGTGVRHYGYTF.

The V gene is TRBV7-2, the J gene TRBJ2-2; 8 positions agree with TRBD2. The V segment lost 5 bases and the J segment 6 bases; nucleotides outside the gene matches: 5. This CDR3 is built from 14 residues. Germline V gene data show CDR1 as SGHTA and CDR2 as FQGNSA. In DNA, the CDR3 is TGTGCCAGCAGCCGGGGGGGAGGTTCCGGGGAGCTGTTTTTT. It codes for CASSRGGGSGELFF.

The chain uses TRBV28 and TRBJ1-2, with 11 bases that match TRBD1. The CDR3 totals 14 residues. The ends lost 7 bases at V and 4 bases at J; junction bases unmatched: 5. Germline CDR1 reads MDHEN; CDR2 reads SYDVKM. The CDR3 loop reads CASNPGTGGYGYTF. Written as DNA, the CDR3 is TGTGCCAGCAATCCCGGGACAGGGGGCTATGGCTACACCTTC.

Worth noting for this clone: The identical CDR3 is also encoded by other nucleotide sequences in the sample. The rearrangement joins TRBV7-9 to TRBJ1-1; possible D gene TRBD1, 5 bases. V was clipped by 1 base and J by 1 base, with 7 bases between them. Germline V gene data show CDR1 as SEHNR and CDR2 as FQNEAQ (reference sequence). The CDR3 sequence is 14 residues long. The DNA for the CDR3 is TGTGCCAGCAGCTTAGACGGGGGGAACACTGAAGCTTTCTTT. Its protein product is CASSLDGGNTEAFF. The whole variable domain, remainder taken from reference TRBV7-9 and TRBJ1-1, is DTGVSQNPRHKITKRGQNVTFRCDPISEHNRLYWYRQTLGQGPEFLTYFQNEAQLEKSRLLSDRFSAERPKGSFSTLEIQRTEQGDSAMYLCASSLDGGNTEAFFGQGTRLTVV.

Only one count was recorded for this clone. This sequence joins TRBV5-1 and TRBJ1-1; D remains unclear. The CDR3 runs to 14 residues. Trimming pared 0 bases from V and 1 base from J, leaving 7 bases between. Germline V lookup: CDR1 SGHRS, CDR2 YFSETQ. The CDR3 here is CASSLATWNTEAFF. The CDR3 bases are TGCGCCAGCAGCTTGGCTACCTGGAACACTGAAGCTTTCTTT.

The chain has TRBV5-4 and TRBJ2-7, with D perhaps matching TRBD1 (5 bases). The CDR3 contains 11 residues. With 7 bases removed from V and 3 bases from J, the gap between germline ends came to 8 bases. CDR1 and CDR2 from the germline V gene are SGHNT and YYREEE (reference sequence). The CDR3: CASGDSYEQYF. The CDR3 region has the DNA TGTGCCAGCGGAGACAGCTACGAGCAGTACTTC.

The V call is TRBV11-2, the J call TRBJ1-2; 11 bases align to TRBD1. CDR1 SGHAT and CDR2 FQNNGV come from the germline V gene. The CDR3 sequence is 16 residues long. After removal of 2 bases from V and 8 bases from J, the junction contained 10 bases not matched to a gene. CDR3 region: CASSLRRLDRGRGYTF. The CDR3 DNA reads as TGTGCCAGCAGCTTAAGACGTCTGGACAGGGGGCGCGGCTACACCTTC.

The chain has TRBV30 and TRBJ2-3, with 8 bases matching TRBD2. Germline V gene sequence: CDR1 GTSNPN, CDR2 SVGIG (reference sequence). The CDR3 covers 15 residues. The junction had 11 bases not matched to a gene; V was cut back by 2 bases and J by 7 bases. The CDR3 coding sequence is TGTGCCTGGAGTACAAGCGGGGGCGGTGGATATACGCAGTATTTT. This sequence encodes CAWSTSGGGGYTQYF.

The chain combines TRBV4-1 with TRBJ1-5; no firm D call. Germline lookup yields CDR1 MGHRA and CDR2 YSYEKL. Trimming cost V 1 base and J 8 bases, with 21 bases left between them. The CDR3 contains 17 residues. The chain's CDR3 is CASSQGSPGETFKPQHF. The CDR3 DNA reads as TGCGCCAGCAGCCAAGGGTCACCGGGAGAAACGTTTAAGCCCCAGCATTTT.

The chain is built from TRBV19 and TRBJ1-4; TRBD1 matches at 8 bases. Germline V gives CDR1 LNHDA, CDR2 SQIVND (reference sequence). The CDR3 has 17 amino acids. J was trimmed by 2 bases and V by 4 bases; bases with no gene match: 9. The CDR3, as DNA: TGTGCCAGTAGTAGGCAGGGGGCGATGTCCACTAATGAAAAACTGTTTTTT. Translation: CASSRQGAMSTNEKLFF.

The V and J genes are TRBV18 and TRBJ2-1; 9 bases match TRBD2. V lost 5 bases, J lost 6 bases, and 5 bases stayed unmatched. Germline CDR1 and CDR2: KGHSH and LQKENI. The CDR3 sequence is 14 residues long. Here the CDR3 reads CASSSSSGTNEQFF. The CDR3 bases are TGTGCCAGCTCATCCTCTAGCGGGACCAATGAGCAGTTCTTC. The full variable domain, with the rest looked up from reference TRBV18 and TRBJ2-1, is NAGVMQNPRHLVRRRGQEARLRCSPMKGHSHVYWYRQLPEEGLKFMVYLQKENIIDESGMPKERFSAEFPKEGPSILRIQQVVRGDSAAYFCASSSSSGTNEQFFGPGTRLTVL.

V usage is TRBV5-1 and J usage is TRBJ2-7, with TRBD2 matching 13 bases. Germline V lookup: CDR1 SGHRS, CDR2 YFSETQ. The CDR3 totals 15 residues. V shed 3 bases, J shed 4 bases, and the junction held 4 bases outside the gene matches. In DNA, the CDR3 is TGCGCCAGCAGCTCGTGGACTAGCGGGAGTTACGAGCAGTACTTC. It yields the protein CASSSWTSGSYEQYF.

CDR3 in DNA: TGTGCCAGCAGCGCCCGGGACAGGGGTAATTCACCCCTCCACTTT. Protein sequence: CASSARDRGNSPLHF. The V and J genes are TRBV9 and TRBJ1-6; 10 nucleotides align to TRBD1. Germline V lookup: CDR1 SGDLS, CDR2 YYNGEE. This CDR3 contains 15 residues. Trimming removed 3 bases from V and 6 bases from J; junction bases left unmatched: 3.

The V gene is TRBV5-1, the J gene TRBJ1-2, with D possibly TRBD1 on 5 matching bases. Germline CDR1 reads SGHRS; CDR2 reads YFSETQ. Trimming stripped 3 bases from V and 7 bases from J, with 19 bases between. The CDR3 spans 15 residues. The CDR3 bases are TGCGCCAGCAGCTCGGACATCACCCTCTCTGGTGGCTACACCTTC. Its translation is CASSSDITLSGGYTF.

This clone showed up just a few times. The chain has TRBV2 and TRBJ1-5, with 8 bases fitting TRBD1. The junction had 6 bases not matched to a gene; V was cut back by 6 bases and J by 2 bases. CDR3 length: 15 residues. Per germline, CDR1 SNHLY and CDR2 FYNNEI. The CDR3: CASRGATGGNQPQHF. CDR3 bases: TGTGCCAGCAGGGGAGCGACAGGGGGCAATCAGCCCCAGCATTTT. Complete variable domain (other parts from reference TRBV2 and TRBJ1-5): EPEVTQTPSHQVTQMGQEVILRCVPISNHLYFYWYRQILGQKVEFLVSFYNNEISEKSEIFDDQFSVERPDGSNFTLKIRSTKLEDSAMYFCASRGATGGNQPQHFGDGTRLSIL.

CDR3 DNA: TGTGCCTGGACGCGGGCCTACGAGCAGTACTTC. It codes for CAWTRAYEQYF. V usage is TRBV30 and J usage is TRBJ2-7, with TRBD2 as a possible D gene (5 bases). The CDR3 length is 11 residues. Trimming removed 4 bases from V and 2 bases from J, with 6 bases in between. Per germline, CDR1 GTSNPN and CDR2 SVGIG (reference sequence).

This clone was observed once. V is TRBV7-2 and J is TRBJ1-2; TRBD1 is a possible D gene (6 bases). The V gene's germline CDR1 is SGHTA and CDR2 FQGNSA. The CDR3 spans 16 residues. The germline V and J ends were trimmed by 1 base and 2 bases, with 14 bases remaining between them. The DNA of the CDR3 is TGTGCCAGCAGCTTAGAAAATAGGGGGGGCAACTATGGCTACACCTTC. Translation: CASSLENRGGNYGYTF.

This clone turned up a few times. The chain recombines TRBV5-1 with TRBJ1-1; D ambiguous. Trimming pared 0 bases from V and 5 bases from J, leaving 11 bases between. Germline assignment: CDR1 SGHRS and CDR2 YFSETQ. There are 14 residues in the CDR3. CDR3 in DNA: TGCGCCAGCAGCTTGGCTCGCTGGGCGACTGAAGCTTTCTTT. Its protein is CASSLARWATEAFF.

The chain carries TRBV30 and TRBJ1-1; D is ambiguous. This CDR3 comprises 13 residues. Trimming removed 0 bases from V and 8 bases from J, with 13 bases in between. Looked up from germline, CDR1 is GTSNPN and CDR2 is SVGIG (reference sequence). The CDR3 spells CAWSVFPLYEAFF. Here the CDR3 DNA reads TGTGCCTGGAGTGTATTTCCACTCTACGAAGCTTTCTTT.

CDR3 DNA: TGTGCCAGCGGTCGGGAGCTTATGAATGAGCAGTTCTTC. Protein: CASGRELMNEQFF. V is TRBV2 and J is TRBJ2-1; tentative D call: TRBD2 (6 bases). The CDR3 totals 13 residues. The V gene lost 8 bases and the J gene lost 7 bases, with 15 bases spanning the gap. The germline V gene encodes CDR1 SNHLY and CDR2 FYNNEI.

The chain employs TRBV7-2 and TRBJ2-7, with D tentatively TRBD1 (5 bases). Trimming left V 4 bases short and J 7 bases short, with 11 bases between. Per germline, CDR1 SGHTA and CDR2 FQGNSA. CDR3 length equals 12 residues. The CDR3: CASSSQGWEQYF. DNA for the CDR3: TGTGCCAGCAGCTCCCAGGGCTGGGAGCAGTACTTC.

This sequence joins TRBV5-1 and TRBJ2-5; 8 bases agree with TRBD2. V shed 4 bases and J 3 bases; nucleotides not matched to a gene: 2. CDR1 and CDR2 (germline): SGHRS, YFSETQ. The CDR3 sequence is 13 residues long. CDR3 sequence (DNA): TGCGCCAGCAGCCCACTAGCGGAAGAGACCCAGTACTTC. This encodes CASSPLAEETQYF.

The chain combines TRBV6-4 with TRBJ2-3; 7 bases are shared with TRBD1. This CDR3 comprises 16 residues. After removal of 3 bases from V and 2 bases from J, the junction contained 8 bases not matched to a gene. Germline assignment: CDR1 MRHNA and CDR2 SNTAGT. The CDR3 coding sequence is TGTGCCAGCAGTGATATGACAGGGCCAGACACAGATACGCAGTATTTT. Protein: CASSDMTGPDTDTQYF.

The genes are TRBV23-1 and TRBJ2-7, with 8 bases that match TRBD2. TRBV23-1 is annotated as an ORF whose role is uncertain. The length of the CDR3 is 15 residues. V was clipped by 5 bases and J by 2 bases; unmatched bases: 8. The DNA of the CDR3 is TGCGCCAGCAGTGTTACTAGCGGAACGACCTACGAGCAGTACTTC. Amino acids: CASSVTSGTTYEQYF.

The CDR3 loop reads CASSQDGVLSFTGELFF. CDR3 sequence (DNA): TGTGCCAGTAGCCAAGATGGAGTCCTCTCCTTCACCGGGGAGCTGTTTTTT. This chain joins TRBV19 and TRBJ2-2; D is unresolved. CDR1 LNHDA and CDR2 SQIVND come from the germline V gene (reference sequence). The CDR3 has 17 residues. V was clipped by 6 bases and J by 4 bases, with 21 bases between them.

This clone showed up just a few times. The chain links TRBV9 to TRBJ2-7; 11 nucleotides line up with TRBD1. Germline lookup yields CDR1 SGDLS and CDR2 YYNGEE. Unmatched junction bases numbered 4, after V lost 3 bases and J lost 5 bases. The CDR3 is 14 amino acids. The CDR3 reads CASSEAGQGDEQYF. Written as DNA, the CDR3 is TGTGCCAGCAGCGAGGCGGGACAGGGGGACGAGCAGTACTTC.